Sequencing of this T cell receptor beta chain was carried out in a study of blood T cells in healthy people across ages. The study, taken as a whole, reports: Roughly linearly, TCR beta diversity per million T cells fell as age increased.

Sample-barcoded 5' priming and a J-beta primer mix drove a second PCR of roughly 7 to 11 cycles. MiXCR, applied by TCRdb to the 5' RACE reads, yields one record per CDR3 protein. The sample shows more than 650,000 distinct CDR3 sequences, roughly 26% of them seen only once. A note on this clonotype: The antigen remains undetermined.

In addition, the sample was reused for a study of T cells of mothers and their children. In that study: A few healthy Caucasian mothers gave samples, and so did their six children. Persisting microchimeric T cell clones went undetected.

The source material was blood. The source is a boy younger than 18 in good health.

The CDR3, as DNA: TGTGCCAGCAGTCCCAAGGGGGGTGAGCAGTTCTTC. Translated: CASSPKGGEQFF. The V call is TRBV7-9, the J call TRBJ2-1; D is tentatively TRBD1 or TRBD2 (6 bases each). The germline V gene encodes CDR1 SEHNR and CDR2 FQNEAQ (reference sequence). The CDR3 spans 12 residues. V gave up 6 bases and J gave up 9 bases, with 12 bases separating them.